One and the same sample provided the 20 T cell receptor beta chains below, sequenced in a study of shared clonotypes between healthy human individuals. The repertoire was sequenced with immunoSEQ multiplex PCR; TCRdb's copy has only in-frame clones and lacks some. There are about a million clones in the sample; around 80% occur only once, and approximately 1.5% lies in the top ten. The sample was memory CD4+ T cells sorted from blood. Stated subset: CD45RA-negative fraction. The receptors were gathered from a young man in good health.

This CDR3 is CASSSERTGLYGYTF. As DNA, the CDR3 is TGTGCCAGCAGCTCAGAAAGGACAGGGTTATATGGCTACACCTTC. The V call is TRBV7-2, the J call TRBJ1-2; 8 bases fit TRBD1. V lost 4 bases, J lost 5 bases, and 9 bases stayed unmatched. Germline CDR1 reads SGHTA; CDR2 reads FQGNSA. The CDR3 totals 15 residues.

This clone was seen a single time. This rearrangement joins TRBV2 to TRBJ2-2; D unclear. V lost 6 bases to trimming and J lost 6 bases, with 11 bases between them. Germline values: CDR1 SNHLY, CDR2 FYNNEI. CDR3 size: 13 residues. CDR3 nucleotide sequence: TGTGCCAGCAGGTCCACTTCTCCCGGGGAGCTGTTTTTT. Amino acids: CASRSTSPGELFF.

This clone came up a few times. The chain combines TRBV7-5 with TRBJ2-7; the table calls TRBD2, which could not be checked here. TRBV7-5 is a pseudogene segment. The CDR3 contains 14 residues. The CDR3 region has the DNA TGTGCCAGAAGACATAGCGGGAGGGTTTACGAGCAGTACTTC. As protein: CARRHSGRVYEQYF.

The V and J genes are TRBV5-4 and TRBJ2-5; 8 bases map to TRBD2. Germline V gene data show CDR1 as SGHNT and CDR2 as YYREEE (reference sequence). The CDR3 consists of 14 residues. The J segment lost 4 bases and the V segment lost 3 bases, leaving 5 bases of the junction unmatched. CDR3 sequence reads: CASSSGGLGETQYF. CDR3 in DNA: TGTGCCAGCAGCTCGGGGGGGCTGGGAGAGACCCAGTACTTC. Combining the CDR3 with reference TRBV5-4 and TRBJ2-5 gives the whole variable domain ETGVTQSPTHLIKTRGQQVTLRCSSQSGHNTVSWYQQALGQGPQFIFQYYREEENGRGNFPPRFSGLQFPNYSSELNVNALELDDSALYLCASSSGGLGETQYFGPGTRLLVL.

The CDR3 loop is CASSPYGTVGGEQYF. In DNA, the CDR3 is TGCGCCAGCAGCCCTTACGGGACAGTCGGCGGCGAGCAGTACTTC. This chain links TRBV5-1 with TRBJ2-7, with TRBD1 identical over 7 bases. Germline V gives CDR1 SGHRS, CDR2 YFSETQ. The CDR3 has 15 residues. The junction had 13 bases not matched to a gene; V was cut back by 4 bases and J by 6 bases.

The chain couples TRBV2 to TRBJ1-1; D not resolved. This CDR3 has 13 amino acids. Trimming removed 4 bases at V and 1 base at J, with 7 bases between. The V gene's germline CDR1 is SNHLY and CDR2 FYNNEI. This CDR3 is CASSGTRNTEAFF. Here the CDR3 DNA reads TGTGCCAGCAGTGGGACCCGGAACACTGAAGCTTTCTTT.

The sample holds many counts of this clone. Other nucleotide sequences from this sample produce the same CDR3. V gene TRBV30 combines with J gene TRBJ1-5; the D is unclear. Germline V lookup: CDR1 GTSNPN, CDR2 SVGIG (reference sequence). The CDR3 is made up of 15 amino acids. Between the trimmed V and J ends, which lost 3 bases and 7 bases, there was a span of 19 bases. The CDR3, as DNA: TGTGCCTGGAGCCCTAGATCGGGAGCTAGACAGCCCCAGCATTTT. Amino acid sequence: CAWSPRSGARQPQHF.

This clone was observed once. The same CDR3 is also encoded by other DNA sequences in this sample. J is TRBJ2-5 and V is TRBV7-9; D gene unclear. Trimming took 0 bases from V and 2 from J, leaving 10 bases between them. CDR3 length: 15 amino acids. CDR1 is SEHNR, CDR2 FQNEAQ, per germline (reference sequence). DNA of the CDR3: TGTGCCAGCAGCTTAGCTAGCCTGGGGCAAGAGACCCAGTACTTC. Amino acids: CASSLASLGQETQYF.

V gene TRBV6-1 combines with J gene TRBJ1-4, with unresolved D. V was pared by 6 bases and J by 2 bases, with 10 bases between. This CDR3 comprises 14 residues. The germline V gene encodes CDR1 MNHNS and CDR2 SASEGT. CDR3 nucleotides: TGTGCCAGCAGGATGGACGGTACTAATGAAAAACTGTTTTTT. It codes for CASRMDGTNEKLFF.

The chain is built from TRBV6-6 and TRBJ1-2; 12 bases align to TRBD1. Trimming at V came to 2 bases and at J to 7 bases, leaving 8 bases not matched to a gene. This CDR3 has 16 residues. Germline CDR1 and CDR2: MNHNY and SVGAGI (reference sequence). CDR3 sequence reads: CASSYQPGQGAGGYTF. CDR3 coding DNA: TGTGCCAGCAGTTACCAGCCGGGACAGGGGGCGGGTGGCTACACCTTC.

The chain is built from TRBV2 and TRBJ1-1; 7 positions match TRBD1. The CDR3 has 14 amino acids. V lost 6 bases to trimming and J lost 0 bases; unmatched junction nucleotides: 4. The germline gives CDR1 SNHLY, CDR2 FYNNEI. The CDR3 region is CASRGDSLNTEAFF. In DNA, the CDR3 is TGTGCCAGCAGGGGGGACAGCCTGAACACTGAAGCTTTCTTT. Drawing the rest from reference TRBV2 and TRBJ1-1, the complete variable domain is EPEVTQTPSHQVTQMGQEVILRCVPISNHLYFYWYRQILGQKVEFLVSFYNNEISEKSEIFDDQFSVERPDGSNFTLKIRSTKLEDSAMYFCASRGDSLNTEAFFGQGTRLTVV.

The chain combines TRBV5-1 with TRBJ2-7; perhaps TRBD1 as D (5 bases). The CDR3 is 13 amino acids. Germline V gene sequence: CDR1 SGHRS, CDR2 YFSETQ. Trimming stripped 2 bases from V and 6 bases from J, with 12 bases between. In DNA, the CDR3 is TGCGCCAGCAGCTTTGATGCAGGGTTCGAGCAGTACTTC. This codes for CASSFDAGFEQYF.

This chain connects TRBV7-9 to TRBJ2-1, with 7 bases matching TRBD2. The CDR3 contains 16 residues. Germline V gene sequence: CDR1 SEHNR, CDR2 FQNEAQ (reference sequence). The V gene end was trimmed by 4 bases and the J gene end by 4 bases; junction bases not matched to a gene: 10. CDR3: CASSSREVGIYNEQFF. The CDR3 DNA sequence: TGTGCCAGCAGCTCTCGGGAGGTCGGGATTTACAATGAGCAGTTCTTC.

About this clone: This may be a read error, as it is one base from a much larger clone. The V gene is TRBV18, the J gene TRBJ1-1, with a possible D match to TRBD1 (5 bases). Germline values: CDR1 KGHSH, CDR2 LQKENI. Trimming removed 4 bases at V and 4 bases at J, with 10 bases between. This CDR3 has 13 amino acids. CDR3 sequence: CASSQDSSTEAFF. The CDR3 DNA reads TGTGCCAGCTCACAAGACAGTAGCACTGAAGCTTTCTTT.

The rearrangement links TRBV10-3 to TRBJ1-1; no definite D call. Germline V gene data show CDR1 as ENHRY and CDR2 as SYGVKD. V was shortened by 6 bases and J by 3 bases, with 5 bases between the two germline ends. The CDR3 has 11 residues. CDR3 protein: CAISGYTEAFF. The CDR3, as DNA: TGTGCCATCAGCGGGTACACTGAAGCTTTCTTT.

Worth noting for this clone: At one boundary the junction diverges from the germline segment, which might be a read error. CDR3 nucleotides: TGTGCCAGCAGCCTAACGGGGAACGGGGAGCTGTTTTTT. Translated: CASSLTGNGELFF. The chain has TRBV7-3 and TRBJ2-2; TRBD2 might be the D (5 bases). Germline assignment: CDR1 SGHTA and CDR2 FQGTGA. This CDR3 has 13 residues.

V and J are TRBV19 and TRBJ2-2; D gene uncertain. V was pared by 3 bases and J by 3 bases, with 11 bases between. The length of the CDR3 is 15 residues. From germline, CDR1 is LNHDA and CDR2 SQIVND (reference sequence). Here the CDR3 DNA reads TGTGCCAGTAGTATTAGAACGGTCGACACCGGGGAGCTGTTTTTT. Amino acid sequence: CASSIRTVDTGELFF. The full variable domain, with the rest looked up from reference TRBV19 and TRBJ2-2, is DGGITQSPKYLFRKEGQNVTLSCEQNLNHDAMYWYRQDPGQGLRLIYYSQIVNDFQKGDIAEGYSVSREKKESFPLTVTSAQKNPTAFYLCASSIRTVDTGELFFGEGSRLTVL.

The rearrangement links TRBV19 to TRBJ2-1; D could derive from TRBD1 or TRBD2 (5 bases each). Germline CDR1 and CDR2: LNHDA and SQIVND (reference sequence). This CDR3 spans 18 amino acids. The germline V and J ends were trimmed by 5 bases and 0 bases, with 20 bases remaining between them. The CDR3 sequence: CASSYDSRGPSSYNEQFF. The CDR3 region has the DNA TGTGCCAGTAGTTACGATTCGAGGGGCCCCAGCTCCTACAATGAGCAGTTCTTC.

The chain employs TRBV5-1 and TRBJ2-7; 7 bases are shared with TRBD1. Trimming took 0 bases from V and 4 from J; bases not matched to a gene: 10. The CDR3 runs to 16 residues. Germline V lookup: CDR1 SGHRS, CDR2 YFSETQ. CDR3 bases: TGCGCCAGCAGCTTGGGCTTGGACAGGTCAATATACGAGCAGTACTTC. Translated, it gives CASSLGLDRSIYEQYF. Full variable domain (missing parts from reference TRBV5-1 and TRBJ2-7): KAGVTQTPRYLIKTRGQQVTLSCSPISGHRSVSWYQQTPGQGLQFLFEYFSETQRNKGNFPGRFSGRQFSNSRSEMNVSTLELGDSALYLCASSLGLDRSIYEQYFGPGTRLTVT.

J is TRBJ1-3 and V is TRBV10-2; possibly TRBD1 for D (6 bases). V was clipped by 4 bases and J by 7 bases, with 14 bases between them. From germline, CDR1 is WSHSY and CDR2 SAAADI. This CDR3 spans 14 amino acids. CDR3 region: CASSVGGLQNTIYF. For the CDR3, the DNA is TGCGCCAGCAGTGTGGGGGGCCTTCAGAACACCATATATTTT.